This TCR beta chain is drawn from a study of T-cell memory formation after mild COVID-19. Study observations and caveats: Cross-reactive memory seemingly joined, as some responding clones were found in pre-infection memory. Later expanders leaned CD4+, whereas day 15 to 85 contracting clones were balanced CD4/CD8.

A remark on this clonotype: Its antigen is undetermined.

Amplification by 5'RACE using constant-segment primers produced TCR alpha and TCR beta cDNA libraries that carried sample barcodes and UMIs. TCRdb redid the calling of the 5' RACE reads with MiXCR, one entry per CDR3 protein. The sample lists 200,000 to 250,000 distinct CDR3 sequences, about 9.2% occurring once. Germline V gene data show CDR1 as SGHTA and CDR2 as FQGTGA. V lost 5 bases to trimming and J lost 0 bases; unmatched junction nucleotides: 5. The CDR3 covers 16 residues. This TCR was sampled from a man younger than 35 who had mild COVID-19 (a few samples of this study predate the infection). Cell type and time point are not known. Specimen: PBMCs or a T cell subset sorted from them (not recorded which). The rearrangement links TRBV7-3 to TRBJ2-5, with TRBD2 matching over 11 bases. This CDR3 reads CASSPGLAGYQETQYF. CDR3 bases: TGTGCCAGCAGCCCTGGACTAGCGGGTTACCAAGAGACCCAGTACTTC.